This T cell receptor beta chain comes out of a study of T-cell reconstitution after alpha-beta-depleted transplantation in children. Findings and limits, study-wide: Surviving recipient T cells and thymic progenitors underlay high day-60 TCRbeta diversity in some patients. As was reported, about two months after transplant, alpha-beta T cells came from several hundred expanded graft clones. T-cell numbers and diversity one year post-transplant derived largely from freshly generated T cells.

Germline lookup yields CDR1 SQVTM and CDR2 ANQGSEA. Trimming pared 3 bases from V and 0 bases from J, leaving 9 bases between. The CDR3 sequence is 13 residues long. This clonotype was recorded a few times. Its cognate antigen is unknown. Using unique molecular identifiers, the investigators prepared the TCRbeta library. TCRdb reprocessed the PCR reads with MiXCR, giving one entry per CDR3 protein. The profile shows about 210,000 distinct CDR3 sequences, approximately 17% of them singletons. Sequences were derived from PBMCs, mostly from graft donor cells, sampled 360 days after TCRalphabeta/CD19-depleted stem cell transplant. The origin of this receptor is a male patient between 2 and 15 years old who had a stem cell transplant for acute lymphoblastic leukemia, so the T cells may come from the graft donor. The genes are TRBV29-1 and TRBJ2-7; D uncertain. The CDR3 nucleotides read TGCAGCGTTGACACCGCACACTCCTACGAGCAGTACTTC. Residues: CSVDTAHSYEQYF.